This is a list of T cell receptor beta chains from one sample in a study of blood T cell repertoires in COVID-19. Sequencing was performed with immunoSEQ multiplex PCR; in TCRdb, only in-frame clones are kept and a portion is missing. In the table there are 260,000 or so clones, roughly 81% of which are singletons. The sample consisted of peripheral blood. All receptors derive from a woman of 80 years or more with COVID-19, enrolled during active disease. CDR3s include the opening cysteine and the closing phenylalanine or tryptophan. The D gene is left open where the match is weak. Expanded clones are given a class, and other clones once, few, many or no size at all.

j_call v_call d_call clone_size cdr3_nt cdr3_aa
TRBJ2-3 TRBV2 - - TGTGCCAGCAGTTCTACGGCAGATACGCAGTATTTT CASSSTADTQYF
TRBJ2-3 TRBV4-3 TRBD2 - TGCGCCAGCAGCCAAGATAGGGCTAGCGGGAGACCGCGCGATACGCAGTATTTT CASSQDRASGRPRDTQYF
TRBJ1-4 TRBV29-1 - - TGCAGCGTTGTGCGGGGGGAAAAACTGTTTTTT CSVVRGEKLFF
TRBJ1-5 TRBV28 - - TGTGCCAGCAGCCGCGGCGGGAATAGCAATCAGCCCCAGCATTTT CASSRGGNSNQPQHF
TRBJ2-4 TRBV7-9 - - TGTGCCAGCAGCTTAGAGCAGGGGAAGGACATTCAGTACTTC CASSLEQGKDIQYF
TRBJ2-3 TRBV28 - - TGTGCCAGCATCGCTGCCCGGGGAGGGGGTCGAGATACGCAGTATTTT CASIAARGGGRDTQYF
TRBJ1-1 TRBV19 TRBD1 - TGTGCCAGTAGTAGGAGCGTTGGGTCGACAGGGGGCTGGGTGAACACTGAAGCTTTCTTT CASSRSVGSTGGWVNTEAFF
TRBJ2-1 TRBV7-2 TRBD2 - TGTGCCAGCAGCGGGGAGGGAGCCTACAATGAGCAGTTCTTC CASSGEGAYNEQFF
TRBJ1-3 TRBV2 - - TGTGCCAGCAGTGAATTGAGCGGAAACACCATATATTTT CASSELSGNTIYF
TRBJ2-1 TRBV18 - - TGTGCCAGCTCACCGGGACTGGAGAATGAGCAGTTCTTC CASSPGLENEQFF
TRBJ2-3 TRBV7-2 - - TGTGCCAGCAGCTTGGAAGCGGTCACAGATACGCAGTATTTT CASSLEAVTDTQYF
TRBJ1-5 TRBV19 - once TGTGCCAGTAGCAGTTTTAGCAATCAGCCCCAGCATTTT CASSSFSNQPQHF
TRBJ2-3 TRBV6-5 TRBD1 once TGTGCCAGCAGTCCGGGACAGGGGTTCGATACGCAGTATTTT CASSPGQGFDTQYF
TRBJ2-7 TRBV28 TRBD1 - TGTGCCAGCAGTTTAAATCAGGGGGTATCGAGCGAGCAGTACTTC CASSLNQGVSSEQYF
TRBJ2-7 TRBV11-2 - - TGTGCCAGCAGCTCACCGCGAATCTCCTACGAGCAGTACTTC CASSSPRISYEQYF
TRBJ2-7 TRBV5-1 - - TGCGCCAGCAGCGGGGGGAGATCCTACGAGCAGTACTTC CASSGGRSYEQYF
TRBJ1-1 TRBV4-2 - - TGTGCCAGCAGCCAACTTAAATCCCAGGGAAACACTGAAGCTTTCTTT CASSQLKSQGNTEAFF
TRBJ1-2 TRBV12-3/TRBV12-4 TRBD1 - TGTGCCAGCAGCCCCGACAGGGGGCGTGGCTACACCTTC CASSPDRGRGYTF
TRBJ2-2 TRBV20-1 - - TGCAGTGCTAGTATCTGGAACACCGGGGAGCTGTTTTTT CSASIWNTGELFF
TRBJ1-1 TRBV19 - - TGTGCCAGTAGTATTTACGGGGGGGTGAACACTGAAGCTTTCTTT CASSIYGGVNTEAFF
TRBJ2-1 TRBV6-5 - - TGTGCCAGCAGCCACCGGGCGGGGGCGTACAATGAGCAGTTCTTC CASSHRAGAYNEQFF
TRBJ1-1 TRBV12-3/TRBV12-4 - - TGTGCCAGCAGTTTTCGGGAGGGTGAAGCTTTCTTT CASSFREGEAFF
TRBJ1-4 TRBV6-5 - once TGTGCCAGCAGTTACTCGGTACAGGATAATGAAAAACTGTTTTTT CASSYSVQDNEKLFF
TRBJ2-7 TRBV6-5 TRBD1 - TGTGCCAGCAGTCGCCAGGACAGGGGCTACGAGCAGTACTTC CASSRQDRGYEQYF
TRBJ1-5 TRBV6-6 TRBD1 - TGTGCCAGCAGTCCAGAAAGGACAGGCGATCAGCCCCAGCATTTT CASSPERTGDQPQHF
TRBJ1-1 TRBV11-2 TRBD1 - TGTGCCAGCAGCTTAGCCGGACAGGGATATGAAGCTTTCTTT CASSLAGQGYEAFF
TRBJ1-2 TRBV7-9 - - TGTGCCAGCAGCTTAGGCCAGTCCTATGGCTACACCTTC CASSLGQSYGYTF